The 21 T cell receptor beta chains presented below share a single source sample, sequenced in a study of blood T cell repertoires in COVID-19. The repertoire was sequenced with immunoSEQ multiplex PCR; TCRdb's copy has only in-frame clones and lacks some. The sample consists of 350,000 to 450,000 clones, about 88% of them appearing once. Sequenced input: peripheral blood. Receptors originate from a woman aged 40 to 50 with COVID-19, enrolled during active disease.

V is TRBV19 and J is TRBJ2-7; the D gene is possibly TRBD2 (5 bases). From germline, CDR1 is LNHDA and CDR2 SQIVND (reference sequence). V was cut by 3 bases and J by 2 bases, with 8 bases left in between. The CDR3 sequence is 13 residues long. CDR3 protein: CASSIGIPYEQYF. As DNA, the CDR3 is TGTGCCAGTAGTATCGGGATACCCTACGAGCAGTACTTC.

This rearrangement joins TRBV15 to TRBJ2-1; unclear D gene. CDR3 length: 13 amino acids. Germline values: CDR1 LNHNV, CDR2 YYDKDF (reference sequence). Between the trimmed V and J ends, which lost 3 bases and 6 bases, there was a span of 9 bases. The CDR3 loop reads CATSREIVNEQFF. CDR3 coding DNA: TGTGCCACCAGCAGGGAGATCGTCAATGAGCAGTTCTTC.

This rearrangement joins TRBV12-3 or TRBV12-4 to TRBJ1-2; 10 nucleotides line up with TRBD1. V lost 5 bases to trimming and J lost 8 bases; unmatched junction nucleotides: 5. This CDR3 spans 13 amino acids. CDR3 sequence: CASSRQGAEGYTF. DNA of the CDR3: TGTGCCAGCAGTAGACAGGGGGCGGAGGGCTACACCTTC.

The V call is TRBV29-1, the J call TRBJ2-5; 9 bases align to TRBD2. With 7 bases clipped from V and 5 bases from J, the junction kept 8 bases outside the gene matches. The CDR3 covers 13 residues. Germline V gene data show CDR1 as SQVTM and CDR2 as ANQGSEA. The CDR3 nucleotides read TGCAGCGCCCGGGGTAGCGGGGGTGAGACCCAGTACTTC. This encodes CSARGSGGETQYF.

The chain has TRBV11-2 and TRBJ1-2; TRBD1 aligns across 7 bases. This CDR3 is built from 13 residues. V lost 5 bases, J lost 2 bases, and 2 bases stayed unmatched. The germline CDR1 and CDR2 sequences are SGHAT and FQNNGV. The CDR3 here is CASSPDRNYGYTF. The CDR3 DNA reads TGTGCCAGCAGCCCGGACAGGAACTATGGCTACACCTTC.

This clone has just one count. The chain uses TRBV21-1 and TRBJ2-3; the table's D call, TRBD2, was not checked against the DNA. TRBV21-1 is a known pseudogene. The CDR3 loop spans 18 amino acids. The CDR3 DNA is TGTGCCAGCAGCAAAGAACCTGGACTAGCGGATAGCACAGATACGCAGTATTTT. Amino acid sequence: CASSKEPGLADSTDTQYF.

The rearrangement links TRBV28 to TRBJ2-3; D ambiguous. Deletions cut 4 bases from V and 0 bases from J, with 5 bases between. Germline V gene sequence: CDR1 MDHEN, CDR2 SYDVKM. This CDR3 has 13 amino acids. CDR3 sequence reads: CASSSSSTDTQYF. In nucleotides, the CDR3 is TGTGCCAGCAGTTCTTCTAGCACAGATACGCAGTATTTT.

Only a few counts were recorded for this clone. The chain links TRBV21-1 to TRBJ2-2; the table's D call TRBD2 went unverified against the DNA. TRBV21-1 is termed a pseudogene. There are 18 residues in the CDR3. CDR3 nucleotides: TGTGCCAGCAGCAAAGTTGAGTCGGGGGGTCCCAGGACCGGGGAGCTGTTTTTT. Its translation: CASSKVESGGPRTGELFF.

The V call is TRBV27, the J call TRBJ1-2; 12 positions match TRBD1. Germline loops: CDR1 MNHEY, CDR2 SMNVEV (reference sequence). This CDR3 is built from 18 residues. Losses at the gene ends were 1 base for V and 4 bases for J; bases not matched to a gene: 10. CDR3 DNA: TGTGCCAGCAGTTTATTGGCGGGACAGGGGGCCCTCTCCTATGGCTACACCTTC. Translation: CASSLLAGQGALSYGYTF.

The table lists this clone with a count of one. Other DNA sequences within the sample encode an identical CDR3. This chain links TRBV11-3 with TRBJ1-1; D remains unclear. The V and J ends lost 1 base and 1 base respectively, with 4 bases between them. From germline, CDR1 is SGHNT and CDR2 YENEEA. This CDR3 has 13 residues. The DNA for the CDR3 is TGTGCCAGCAGCTTAGGCGGGAACACTGAAGCTTTCTTT. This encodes CASSLGGNTEAFF.

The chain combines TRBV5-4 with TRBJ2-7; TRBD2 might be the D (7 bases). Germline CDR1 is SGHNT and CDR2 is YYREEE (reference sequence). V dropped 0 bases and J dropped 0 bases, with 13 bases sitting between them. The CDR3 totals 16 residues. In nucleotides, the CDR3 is TGTGCCAGCAGCTTGGCTGGGGGGGCCCTCTCCTACGAGCAGTACTTC. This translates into CASSLAGGALSYEQYF.

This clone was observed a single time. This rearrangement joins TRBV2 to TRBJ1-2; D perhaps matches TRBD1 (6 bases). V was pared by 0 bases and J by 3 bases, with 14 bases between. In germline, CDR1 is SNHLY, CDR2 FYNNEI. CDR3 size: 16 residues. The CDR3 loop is CASSEAGWGQDYGYTF. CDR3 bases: TGTGCCAGCAGTGAAGCCGGTTGGGGGCAAGACTATGGCTACACCTTC.

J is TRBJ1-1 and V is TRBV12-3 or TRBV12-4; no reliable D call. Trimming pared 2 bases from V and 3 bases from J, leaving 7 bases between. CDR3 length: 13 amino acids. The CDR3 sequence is CASSLNGDTEAFF. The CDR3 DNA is TGTGCCAGCAGTTTAAACGGGGACACTGAAGCTTTCTTT.

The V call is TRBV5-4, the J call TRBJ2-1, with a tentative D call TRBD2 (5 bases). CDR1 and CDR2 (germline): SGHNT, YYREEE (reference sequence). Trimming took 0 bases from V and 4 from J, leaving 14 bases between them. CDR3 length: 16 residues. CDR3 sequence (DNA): TGTGCCAGCAGCTTGGCGGGGAGCATGGGTTACAATGAGCAGTTCTTC. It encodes CASSLAGSMGYNEQFF.

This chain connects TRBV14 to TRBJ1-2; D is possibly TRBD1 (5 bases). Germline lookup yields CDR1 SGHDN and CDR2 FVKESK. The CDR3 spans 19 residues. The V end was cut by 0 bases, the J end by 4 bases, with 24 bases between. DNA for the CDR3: TGTGCCAGCAGCCAAGAAGCTACTCCCGGACACTCCAACCTCTATGGCTACACCTTC. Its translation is CASSQEATPGHSNLYGYTF.

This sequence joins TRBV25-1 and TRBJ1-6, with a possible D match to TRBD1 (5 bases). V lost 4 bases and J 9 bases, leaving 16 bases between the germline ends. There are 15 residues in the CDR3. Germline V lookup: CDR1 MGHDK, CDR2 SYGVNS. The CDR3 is CASSGPRGLGSPLHF. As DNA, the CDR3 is TGTGCCAGCAGTGGGCCACGGGGGTTGGGTTCACCCCTCCACTTT.

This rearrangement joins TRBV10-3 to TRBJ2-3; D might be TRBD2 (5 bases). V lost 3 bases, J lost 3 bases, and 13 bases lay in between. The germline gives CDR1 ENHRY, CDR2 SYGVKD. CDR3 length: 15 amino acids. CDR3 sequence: CAISDPAPGTDTQYF. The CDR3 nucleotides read TGTGCCATCAGTGACCCGGCCCCGGGGACAGATACGCAGTATTTT.

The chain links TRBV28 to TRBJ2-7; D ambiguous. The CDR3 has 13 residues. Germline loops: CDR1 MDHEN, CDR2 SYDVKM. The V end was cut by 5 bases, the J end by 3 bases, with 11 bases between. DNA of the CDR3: TGTGCCAGCAGTCCCGGTCGCTTCTACGAGCAGTACTTC. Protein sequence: CASSPGRFYEQYF.

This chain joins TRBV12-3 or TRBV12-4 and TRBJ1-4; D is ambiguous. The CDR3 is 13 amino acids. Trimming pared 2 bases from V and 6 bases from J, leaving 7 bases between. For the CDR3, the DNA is TGTGCCAGCAGTTTACTCGGGGATGAAAAACTGTTTTTT. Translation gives CASSLLGDEKLFF.

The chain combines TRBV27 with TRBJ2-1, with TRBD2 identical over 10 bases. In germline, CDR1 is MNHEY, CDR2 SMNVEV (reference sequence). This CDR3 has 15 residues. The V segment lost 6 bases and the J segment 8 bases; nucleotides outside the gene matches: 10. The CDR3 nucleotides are TGTGCCAGCAGCGTAGCGGGAGGCCGGAGAGATGAGCAGTTCTTC. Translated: CASSVAGGRRDEQFF.

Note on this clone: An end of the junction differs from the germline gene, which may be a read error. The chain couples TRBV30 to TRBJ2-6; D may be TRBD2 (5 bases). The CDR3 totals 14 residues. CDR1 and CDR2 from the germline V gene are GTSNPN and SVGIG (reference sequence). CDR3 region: CARSEGPGANVLTF. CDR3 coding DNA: TGTGCCCGGAGCGAGGGTCCTGGGGCCAACGTCCTGACTTTC.